Below, 26 T cell receptor beta chains from the same sample are listed, as sequenced in a study of blood T cell repertoires in COVID-19. Here immunoSEQ multiplex PCR was the method, and the copy in TCRdb shows in-frame clones only, minus some. The sample lists under 300,000 clones, around four fifths occurring once. Material: peripheral blood. These TCRs come from a man aged 55 to 70 who had recovered from COVID-19.

The chain has TRBV7-9 and TRBJ2-7; 9 nucleotides align to TRBD2. The CDR3 has 16 residues. V gave up 1 base and J gave up 4 bases; unmatched junction bases: 8. The germline V gene encodes CDR1 SEHNR and CDR2 FQNEAQ (reference sequence). CDR3 bases: TGTGCCAGCAGCTTAGGCAATAGCGGGAGATGGTACGAGCAGTACTTC. Protein product: CASSLGNSGRWYEQYF.

The CDR3 DNA is TGTGCCAGCAGCCTAAGACAGAGCCCCCTCGTTGGGGCCAACGTCCTGACTTTC. Translating gives CASSLRQSPLVGANVLTF. The rearrangement joins TRBV5-4 to TRBJ2-6, with D perhaps TRBD1 (5 bases). This CDR3 is built from 18 residues. Germline lookup yields CDR1 SGHNT and CDR2 YYREEE (reference sequence). The ends were cut back, 4 bases at V and 3 bases at J, with 20 bases in the middle.

The rearrangement uses TRBV19 and TRBJ1-5, with 8 nucleotides matching TRBD1. With 7 bases clipped from V and 2 bases from J, the junction kept 7 bases outside the gene matches. There are 15 residues in the CDR3. Germline CDR1 LNHDA, CDR2 SQIVND (reference sequence). The CDR3 reads CASNDRGLGNQPQHF. CDR3 nucleotide sequence: TGTGCCAGTAATGACAGGGGTCTGGGCAATCAGCCCCAGCATTTT.

The chain carries TRBV30 and TRBJ2-5, with 7 bases that match TRBD1. The V gene end was trimmed by 0 bases and the J gene end by 3 bases; junction bases not matched to a gene: 7. The CDR3 has 15 residues. The germline CDR1 and CDR2 sequences are GTSNPN and SVGIG (reference sequence). CDR3 DNA sequence: TGTGCCTGGAGTGTACTTGGCAGGGGGAAAGAGACCCAGTACTTC. Its translation: CAWSVLGRGKETQYF.

The chain recombines TRBV6-5 with TRBJ1-2; D remains unclear. Trimming cost V 0 bases and J 2 bases, with 10 bases left between them. The CDR3 contains 15 residues. Per the germline V gene, CDR1 is MNHEY and CDR2 is SVGAGI. The DNA for the CDR3 is TGTGCCAGCAGTTACTCGATTCATGGCAACTATGGCTACACCTTC. Its translation: CASSYSIHGNYGYTF.

The V and J genes are TRBV10-3 and TRBJ2-1; 16 positions match TRBD2. The length of the CDR3 is 18 residues. V trimming: 0 bases; J trimming: 3 bases; junction bases outside the gene matches: 2. Germline CDR1 reads ENHRY; CDR2 reads SYGVKD. CDR3 amino acids: CAISESGLAGGFYNEQFF. CDR3 sequence (DNA): TGTGCCATCAGTGAGTCGGGACTAGCGGGAGGGTTCTACAATGAGCAGTTCTTC.

This clone was detected only a few times. The V gene is TRBV6-1, the J gene TRBJ1-2, with D perhaps matching TRBD1 (5 bases). V gave up 0 bases and J gave up 5 bases, with 10 bases separating them. Germline CDR1 reads MNHNS; CDR2 reads SASEGT. The CDR3 is 14 amino acids. Written as DNA, the CDR3 is TGTGCCAGCAGTGAAGCAGCAGGGAGGTATGGCTACACCTTC. Its protein is CASSEAAGRYGYTF.

This sequence joins TRBV6-5 and TRBJ1-4; D is uncertain. Per germline, CDR1 MNHEY and CDR2 SVGAGI. The CDR3 runs to 15 residues. Trimming shortened V by 8 bases and J by 8 bases, and 21 bases separated the two germline ends. The CDR3 DNA follows: TGTGCCAGCGCCCCCTGGCGGGCCGGGGTCGAAAAACTGTTTTTT. Its protein product is CASAPWRAGVEKLFF.

This clone showed up many times. V and J are TRBV2 and TRBJ2-5; D is perhaps TRBD2 (5 bases). From germline, CDR1 is SNHLY and CDR2 FYNNEI. CDR3 length: 15 residues. Trimming took off 3 bases at V and 3 bases at J, with 14 bases between the two ends. The chain's CDR3 is CASSDWSAGKETQYF. CDR3 sequence (DNA): TGTGCCAGCAGTGATTGGTCGGCGGGTAAAGAGACCCAGTACTTC.

This clone was picked up a small number of times. J is TRBJ1-6 and V is TRBV27; no firm D call. Germline V gene sequence: CDR1 MNHEY, CDR2 SMNVEV (reference sequence). Trimming removed 4 bases from V and 7 bases from J, with 11 bases in between. The CDR3 contains 14 residues. The CDR3 here is CASSSTGWNSPLHF. The CDR3 DNA sequence: TGTGCCAGCAGTTCAACCGGGTGGAATTCACCCCTCCACTTT.

V is TRBV13 and J is TRBJ2-7; 8 bases fit TRBD1. Trimming at V came to 5 bases and at J to 2 bases, leaving 8 bases not matched to a gene. From germline, CDR1 is PRHDT and CDR2 FYEKMQ (reference sequence). This CDR3 has 15 amino acids. CDR3 residues: CASSMDRVFPYEQYF. DNA of the CDR3: TGTGCCAGCAGCATGGACAGGGTCTTTCCCTACGAGCAGTACTTC.

This rearrangement joins TRBV7-9 to TRBJ2-7; 8 bases align to TRBD2. The CDR3 consists of 15 residues. J was trimmed by 3 bases and V by 5 bases; bases with no gene match: 9. CDR1 is SEHNR, CDR2 FQNEAQ, per germline (reference sequence). CDR3 sequence: CASSLRGGGIYEQYF. CDR3 bases: TGTGCCAGCAGCCTACGTGGCGGGGGGATCTACGAGCAGTACTTC.

The chain combines TRBV5-1 with TRBJ1-4; TRBD1 aligns across 8 bases. The CDR3 covers 16 residues. Per germline, CDR1 SGHRS and CDR2 YFSETQ. V was pared by 0 bases and J by 7 bases, with 8 bases of the junction left unmatched. CDR3 residues: CASSLEGTGGSEKLFF. The CDR3 DNA follows: TGCGCCAGCAGCTTGGAAGGCACAGGGGGAAGTGAAAAACTGTTTTTT.

This clone was found once. The chain joins TRBV6-5 to TRBJ2-3; TRBD2 matches 9 bases. Trimming at V came to 0 bases and at J to 9 bases, leaving 10 bases not matched to a gene. Germline values: CDR1 MNHEY, CDR2 SVGAGI. This CDR3 is 16 amino acids long. The CDR3 sequence: CASSYSSGGQGWTQYF. CDR3 DNA sequence: TGTGCCAGCAGTTACTCCAGCGGGGGGCAGGGGTGGACGCAGTATTTT.

This sequence joins TRBV28 and TRBJ1-5; D possibly corresponds to TRBD1 (6 bases). There are 13 residues in the CDR3. Germline CDR1 is MDHEN and CDR2 is SYDVKM. With 8 bases removed from V and 7 bases from J, the gap between germline ends came to 15 bases. The CDR3 reads CASSIYRDQPQHF. DNA for the CDR3: TGTGCCAGCTCAATTTACAGGGACCAGCCCCAGCATTTT.

The chain couples TRBV30 to TRBJ1-1, with D maybe TRBD1 (6 bases). CDR1 and CDR2 from the germline V gene are GTSNPN and SVGIG (reference sequence). The V gene lost 2 bases and the J gene lost 5 bases, with 18 bases spanning the gap. CDR3 length: 15 amino acids. The CDR3 loop is CAWSPAFLGGTEAFF. Here the CDR3 DNA reads TGTGCCTGGAGTCCCGCATTTCTAGGGGGAACTGAAGCTTTCTTT.

The V call is TRBV5-6, the J call TRBJ1-2; D is undetermined. The germline V gene encodes CDR1 SGHDT and CDR2 YYEEEE. This CDR3 is 11 amino acids long. V lost 2 bases, J lost 7 bases, and 6 bases lay in between. CDR3 in amino acids: CASSFELGYTF. In nucleotides, the CDR3 is TGTGCCAGCAGCTTTGAACTTGGCTACACCTTC. The full variable domain, completed using reference TRBV5-6 and TRBJ1-2, is DAGVTQSPTHLIKTRGQQVTLRCSPKSGHDTVSWYQQALGQGPQFIFQYYEEEERQRGNFPDRFSGHQFPNYSSELNVNALLLGDSALYLCASSFELGYTFGSGTRLTVV.

This chain joins TRBV7-9 and TRBJ2-7; possible D gene TRBD2, 6 bases. This CDR3 spans 15 amino acids. In germline, CDR1 is SEHNR, CDR2 FQNEAQ (reference sequence). Between the trimmed V and J ends, which lost 2 bases and 2 bases, there was a span of 13 bases. CDR3 sequence: CASSLSGLAAYEQYF. The CDR3 DNA follows: TGTGCCAGCAGCTTAAGCGGGTTAGCCGCCTACGAGCAGTACTTC.

This chain uses TRBV29-1 with TRBJ1-4; possibly TRBD1 for D (6 bases). With 5 bases removed from V and 2 bases from J, the gap between germline ends came to 12 bases. Germline CDR1 reads SQVTM; CDR2 reads ANQGSEA. This CDR3 is 14 amino acids long. The CDR3 region is CSVKGQRTNEKLFF. CDR3 nucleotides: TGCAGCGTTAAAGGACAGAGGACTAATGAAAAACTGTTTTTT. Filled out from reference TRBV29-1 and TRBJ1-4, the complete variable domain reads SAVISQKPSRDICQRGTSLTIQCQVDSQVTMMFWYRQQPGQSLTLIATANQGSEATYESGFVIDKFPISRPNLTFSTLTVSNMSPEDSSIYLCSVKGQRTNEKLFFGSGTQLSVL.

The rearrangement joins TRBV18 to TRBJ1-4; unclear D gene. CDR3 length equals 15 residues. Per germline, CDR1 KGHSH and CDR2 LQKENI. Trimming pared 0 bases from V and 8 bases from J, leaving 13 bases between. The chain's CDR3 is CASSPPSRSGEKLFF. The CDR3 region has the DNA TGTGCCAGCTCACCACCGAGTAGGAGTGGCGAAAAACTGTTTTTT.

The chain combines TRBV3-1 (or the pseudogene TRBV3-2) with TRBJ2-5; 7 bases align to TRBD2. Germline V gives CDR1 LGHDT, CDR2 YNNKEL (reference sequence). V shed 2 bases, J shed 1 base, and the junction held 13 bases outside the gene matches. CDR3 length: 18 amino acids. The CDR3 region has the DNA TGTGCCAGCAGCCAAACTCTAAGCGGGACGATAGGCCAAGAGACCCAGTACTTC. Amino acid sequence: CASSQTLSGTIGQETQYF.

This chain connects TRBV4-1 to TRBJ1-2; no clear D gene. Per germline, CDR1 MGHRA and CDR2 YSYEKL. Trimming removed 0 bases at V and 5 bases at J, with 10 bases between. The CDR3 contains 14 residues. This chain's CDR3 is CASSQDFSGYGYTF. CDR3 nucleotide sequence: TGCGCCAGCAGCCAAGATTTTTCGGGGTATGGCTACACCTTC.

The rearrangement links TRBV9 to TRBJ2-7; D unclear. CDR1 is SGDLS, CDR2 YYNGEE, per germline. Trimming took 4 bases from V and 3 from J, leaving 14 bases between them. The CDR3 is 14 amino acids. In DNA form, the CDR3 reads TGTGCCAGCAGCCCCCACCTGCGGCGCTACGAGCAGTACTTC. Residues: CASSPHLRRYEQYF.

The chain is built from TRBV25-1 and TRBJ1-2; weak D call: TRBD1 (6 bases). Per the germline V gene, CDR1 is MGHDK and CDR2 is SYGVNS. Trimming removed 2 bases from V and 0 bases from J, with 13 bases in between. The CDR3 contains 16 residues. The CDR3 protein is CASSEPGQSTNYGYTF. The CDR3 coding sequence is TGTGCCAGCAGTGAACCTGGACAGTCGACTAACTATGGCTACACCTTC.

This sequence joins TRBV7-3 and TRBJ1-6; no firm D call. CDR1 and CDR2 from the germline V gene are SGHTA and FQGTGA. With 5 bases removed from V and 6 bases from J, the gap between germline ends came to 8 bases. The CDR3 is 13 amino acids. CDR3 bases: TGTGCCAGCAGCCCGAGTTCTAATTCACCCCTCCACTTT. It translates to CASSPSSNSPLHF.

This clone was found once. The chain has TRBV19 and TRBJ2-2, with 9 bases aligning to TRBD2. Germline CDR1 reads LNHDA; CDR2 reads SQIVND (reference sequence). CDR3 size: 18 residues. The junction had 17 bases not matched to a gene; V was cut back by 5 bases and J by 7 bases. This CDR3 reads CASSVRRGSGRVGGELFF. In nucleotides, the CDR3 is TGTGCCAGTAGTGTCCGCAGAGGTAGCGGGAGAGTGGGCGGGGAGCTGTTTTTT.